This record covers a single T cell receptor beta chain. The CDR3 spans 15 residues. Trimming at V came to 6 bases and at J to 7 bases, leaving 8 bases not matched to a gene. Per the germline V gene, CDR1 is SNHLY and CDR2 is FYNNEI. Assembly of TCR beta libraries relied on iRepertoire HTBI primers together with Arm-PCR of CDR3 regions. Each CDR3 protein is one row after TCRdb ran MiXCR on the multiplex PCR reads. The sample yields around 500,000 distinct CDR3 sequences, more than 15% seen once. The time point here: newly diagnosed GD, antithyroid drugs for less than 3 months. PBMCs were the source of the RNA used for TCR sequencing. The sample originates from a study of regulatory T cells in long-lasting Graves disease. The data were also submitted as part of a second study, on T cells in Graves' hyperthyroidism and ophthalmopathy.

The chain has TRBV2 and TRBJ1-6; TRBD1 aligns across 8 bases. The sequences come from peripheral blood mononuclear cells (PBMCs), collected at new diagnosis, from a patient treated with antithyroid drugs. The sequence came from a woman aged 40 to 65 with Graves disease. This CDR3 is CASRVDRAGNSPLHF. CDR3 in DNA: TGTGCCAGCAGGGTGGACAGGGCTGGCAATTCACCCCTCCACTTT.